This T cell receptor beta chain was retrieved from a study of cytomegalovirus exposure and HLA in healthy donors. Whole-study findings and limits: Reportedly, TCR beta sequences accurately predicted HLA-A and HLA-B alleles in most subjects.

Vbeta (60) and Jbeta (13) primers were used in the PCR. The data were produced by immunoSEQ multiplex PCR, yet TCRdb's version contains in-frame clones alone and is incomplete. This sample lists 45,000 to 50,000 clones; its ten largest clones have around 16%. In regard to this clone: No antigen is known for it.

The junction had 8 bases not matched to a gene; V was cut back by 0 bases and J by 7 bases. Germline-derived CDR1 and CDR2 are GTSNPN and SVGIG (reference sequence). There are 14 residues in the CDR3. The sample taken for sequencing was PBMCs. The chain carries TRBV30 and TRBJ2-5; 7 nucleotides align to TRBD2. This sequence originates from a male donor in good health and CMV-seronegative. The CDR3 is CAWSVKRGAGTQYF. DNA for the CDR3: TGTGCCTGGAGTGTAAAGCGGGGCGCGGGGACCCAGTACTTC.